The 10 T cell receptor beta chains below come from one sample, sequenced in a study of identical twins. TCRdb processed the 5' RACE reads anew with MiXCR; each CDR3 protein has one entry. The sample shows 700,000 to 950,000 distinct CDR3 sequences, roughly an eighth of them seen only once. This sample also belongs to another study, concerning yellow fever vaccine responses in identical twins.

Sequenced material: PBMCs. The source of these receptors is a woman between 18 and 29 years old in good health.

This clonotype was recorded at least ten times. V usage is TRBV12-3 or TRBV12-4 and J usage is TRBJ2-2; D is ambiguous. V was pared by 6 bases and J by 6 bases, with 11 bases between. The CDR3 sequence is 13 residues long. The CDR3 DNA reads TGTGCCAGCAGCCGGAGTGGGGCCGGGGAGCTGTTTTTT. As protein: CASSRSGAGELFF.

The V and J genes are TRBV24-1 and TRBJ1-2, with TRBD1 identical over 7 bases. With V trimmed by 4 bases and J by 10 bases, 5 bases remained unmatched. Germline V gene data show CDR1 as KGHDR and CDR2 as SFDVKD. CDR3 length: 12 amino acids. The CDR3: CATSEPTGTYTF. The CDR3 nucleotides are TGTGCCACCAGTGAGCCGACAGGGACCTACACCTTC.

In its sample, this clonotype was seen a few times. The chain couples TRBV20-1 to TRBJ2-7; 7 nucleotides align to TRBD2. The V and J ends lost 3 bases and 2 bases, in that order; junction bases with no gene match: 4. The CDR3 has 13 amino acids. The germline V gene has CDR1 DFQATT and CDR2 SNEGSKA (reference sequence). CDR3 sequence (DNA): TGCAGTGCTAGTACCGGGACTACCTACGAGCAGTACTTC. Its protein product is CSASTGTTYEQYF.

V and J are TRBV10-3 and TRBJ2-3; TRBD2 matches 12 bases. V lost 6 bases and J lost 2; bases outside the gene matches: 6. Germline V CDR1 and CDR2: ENHRY, SYGVKD. The CDR3 length is 16 residues. This CDR3 is CAIRTSGGGITDTQYF. In DNA, the CDR3 is TGTGCCATCAGGACTAGCGGGGGAGGGATCACAGATACGCAGTATTTT.

This chain joins TRBV5-1 and TRBJ1-1; D gene uncertain. Per germline, CDR1 SGHRS and CDR2 YFSETQ. V lost 0 bases to trimming and J lost 0 bases, with 9 bases between them. The CDR3 totals 15 residues. CDR3 in amino acids: CASSLVSGLNTEAFF. The DNA for the CDR3 is TGCGCCAGCAGCTTGGTATCTGGCTTGAACACTGAAGCTTTCTTT.

In this sample, this clonotype turned up a few times. The V call is TRBV7-9, the J call TRBJ1-4, with D perhaps TRBD1 (6 bases). CDR3 length: 14 residues. Germline assignment: CDR1 SEHNR and CDR2 FQNEAQ (reference sequence). V was cut by 7 bases and J by 7 bases, with 16 bases left in between. Here the CDR3 DNA reads TGTGCCAGCAACCATGGGGGGCCTGGTGAAAAACTGTTTTTT. As protein: CASNHGGPGEKLFF.

J is TRBJ2-1 and V is TRBV20-1; 8 bases align to TRBD2. Germline V gene sequence: CDR1 DFQATT, CDR2 SNEGSKA (reference sequence). CDR3 length: 16 residues. V lost 3 bases to trimming and J lost 5 bases; unmatched junction nucleotides: 12. CDR3 in DNA: TGCAGTGCTAGTTTCGTAGCGGGAAAACCGAACAATGAGCAGTTCTTC. As protein: CSASFVAGKPNNEQFF.

The chain recombines TRBV27 with TRBJ2-1, with 11 bases lining up with TRBD2. The germline CDR1 and CDR2 sequences are MNHEY and SMNVEV (reference sequence). J was trimmed by 9 bases and V by 7 bases; bases with no gene match: 11. CDR3 size: 15 residues. The CDR3 DNA reads as TGTGCCAGCAATCGGTATAGCGGGGGGGCGTCTGAGCAGTTCTTC. It translates to CASNRYSGGASEQFF.

This clonotype was detected only a few times. The genes are TRBV5-1 and TRBJ2-3; D uncertain. This CDR3 contains 17 residues. Germline CDR1 and CDR2: SGHRS and YFSETQ. Trimming removed 1 base from V and 0 bases from J, with 15 bases in between. CDR3 sequence (DNA): TGCGCCAGCAGCTTGTTCGCCCCCTACGAAAGCACAGATACGCAGTATTTT. It codes for CASSLFAPYESTDTQYF. The full variable domain, in which reference TRBV5-1 and TRBJ2-3 provide the parts outside the CDR3, is KAGVTQTPRYLIKTRGQQVTLSCSPISGHRSVSWYQQTPGQGLQFLFEYFSETQRNKGNFPGRFSGRQFSNSRSEMNVSTLELGDSALYLCASSLFAPYESTDTQYFGPGTRLTVL.

This clonotype was detected a few times. The chain has TRBV5-1 and TRBJ2-6; D is perhaps TRBD1 or TRBD2 (6 bases each). CDR3 length: 16 amino acids. CDR1 is SGHRS and CDR2 is YFSETQ in the germline V gene. Trimming left V 4 bases short and J 0 bases short, with 11 bases between. For the CDR3, the DNA is TGCGCCAGCAGCGGAGGGGGTCCCTCTGGGGCCAACGTCCTGACTTTC. It specifies CASSGGGPSGANVLTF. Variable domain in full (rest from reference TRBV5-1 and TRBJ2-6): KAGVTQTPRYLIKTRGQQVTLSCSPISGHRSVSWYQQTPGQGLQFLFEYFSETQRNKGNFPGRFSGRQFSNSRSEMNVSTLELGDSALYLCASSGGGPSGANVLTFGAGSRLTVL.